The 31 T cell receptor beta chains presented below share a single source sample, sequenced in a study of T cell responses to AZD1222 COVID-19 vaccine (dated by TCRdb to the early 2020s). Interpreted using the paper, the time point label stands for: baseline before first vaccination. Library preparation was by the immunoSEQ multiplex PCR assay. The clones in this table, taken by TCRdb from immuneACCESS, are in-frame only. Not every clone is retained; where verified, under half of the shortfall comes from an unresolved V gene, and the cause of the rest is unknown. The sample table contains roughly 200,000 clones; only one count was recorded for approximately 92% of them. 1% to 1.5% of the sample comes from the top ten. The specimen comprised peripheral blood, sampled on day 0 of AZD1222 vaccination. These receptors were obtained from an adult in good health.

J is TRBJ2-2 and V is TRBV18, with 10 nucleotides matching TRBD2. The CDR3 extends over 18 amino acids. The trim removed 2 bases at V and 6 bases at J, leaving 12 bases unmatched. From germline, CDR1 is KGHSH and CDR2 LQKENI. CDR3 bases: TGTGCCAGCTCACCAAGGACCTCTCTAGCGGGGGACTCCGGGGAGCTGTTTTTT. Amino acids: CASSPRTSLAGDSGELFF.

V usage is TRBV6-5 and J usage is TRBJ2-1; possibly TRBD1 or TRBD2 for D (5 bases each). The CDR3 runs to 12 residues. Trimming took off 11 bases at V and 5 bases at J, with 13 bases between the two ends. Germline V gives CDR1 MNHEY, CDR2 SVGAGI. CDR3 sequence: CASRRGHNEQFF. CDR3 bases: TGTGCCTCTCGACGGGGACACAATGAGCAGTTCTTC.

The CDR3 reads CASSERSGNTIYF. The CDR3 coding sequence is TGTGCCAGCAGCGAAAGGTCTGGAAACACCATATATTTT. The chain links TRBV7-2 to TRBJ1-3; D not resolved. This CDR3 spans 13 amino acids. The V gene's germline CDR1 is SGHTA and CDR2 FQGNSA. The V gene lost 5 bases and the J gene lost 1 base, with 6 bases spanning the gap.

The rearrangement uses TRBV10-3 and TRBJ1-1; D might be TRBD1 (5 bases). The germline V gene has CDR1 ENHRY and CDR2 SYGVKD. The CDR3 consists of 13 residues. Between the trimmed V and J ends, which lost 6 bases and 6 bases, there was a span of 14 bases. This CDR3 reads CAIRLTGVAEAFF. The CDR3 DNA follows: TGTGCCATCAGGTTGACGGGGGTTGCTGAAGCTTTCTTT.

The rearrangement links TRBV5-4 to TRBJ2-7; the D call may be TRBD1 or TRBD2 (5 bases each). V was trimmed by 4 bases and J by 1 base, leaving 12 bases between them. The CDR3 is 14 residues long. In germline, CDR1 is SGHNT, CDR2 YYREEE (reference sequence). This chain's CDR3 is CASSVRDGSYEQYF. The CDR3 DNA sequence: TGTGCCAGCAGCGTCCGGGACGGATCCTACGAGCAGTACTTC.

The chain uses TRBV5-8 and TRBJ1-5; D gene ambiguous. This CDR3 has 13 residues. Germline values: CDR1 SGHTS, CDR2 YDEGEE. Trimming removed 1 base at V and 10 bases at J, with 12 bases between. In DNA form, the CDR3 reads TGTGCCAGCAGCTTGTCGGCGGCGGGACCCCAGCATTTT. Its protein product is CASSLSAAGPQHF.

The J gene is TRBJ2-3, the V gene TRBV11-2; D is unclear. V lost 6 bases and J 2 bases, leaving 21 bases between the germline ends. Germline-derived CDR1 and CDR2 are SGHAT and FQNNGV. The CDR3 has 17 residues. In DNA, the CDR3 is TGTGCCAGCAGGTTATTAGGGCAGTCCCTCCCCACAGATACGCAGTATTTT. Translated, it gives CASRLLGQSLPTDTQYF.

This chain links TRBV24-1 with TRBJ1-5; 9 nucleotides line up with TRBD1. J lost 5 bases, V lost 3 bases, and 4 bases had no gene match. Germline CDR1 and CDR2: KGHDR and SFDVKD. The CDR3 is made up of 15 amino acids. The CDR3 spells CATSDGDRDDQPQHF. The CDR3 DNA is TGTGCCACCAGTGATGGGGACAGGGATGATCAGCCCCAGCATTTT.

This CDR3 reads CASIPEYNSPLHF. Here the CDR3 DNA reads TGTGCCAGCATCCCAGAGTATAATTCACCCCTCCACTTT. This chain joins TRBV2 and TRBJ1-6, with D hard to call. Between the trimmed V and J ends, which lost 7 bases and 4 bases, there was a span of 8 bases. Germline CDR1 and CDR2: SNHLY and FYNNEI. This CDR3 comprises 13 residues.

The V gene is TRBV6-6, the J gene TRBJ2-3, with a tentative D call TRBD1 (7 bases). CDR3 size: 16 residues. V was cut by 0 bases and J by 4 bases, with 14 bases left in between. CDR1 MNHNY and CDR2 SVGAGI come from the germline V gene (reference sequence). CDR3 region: CASSYSAGGSADTQYF. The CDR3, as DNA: TGTGCCAGCAGTTACTCGGCAGGGGGGAGCGCAGATACGCAGTATTTT.

CDR3 DNA: TGTGCCAGCACCTGGGGAGGGGAGCCCCAGCATTTT. Translating gives CASTWGGEPQHF. This sequence joins TRBV7-9 and TRBJ1-5, with D perhaps TRBD1 (5 bases). Germline loops: CDR1 SEHNR, CDR2 FQNEAQ (reference sequence). V lost 7 bases and J 8 bases, leaving 12 bases between the germline ends. CDR3 length: 12 residues.

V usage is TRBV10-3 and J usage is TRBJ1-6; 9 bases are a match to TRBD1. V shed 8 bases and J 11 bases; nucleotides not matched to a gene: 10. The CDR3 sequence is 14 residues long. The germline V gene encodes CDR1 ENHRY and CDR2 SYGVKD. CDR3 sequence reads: CAIGGTGKAAPLHF. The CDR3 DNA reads TGTGCCATCGGAGGGACAGGGAAGGCGGCACCCCTCCACTTT.

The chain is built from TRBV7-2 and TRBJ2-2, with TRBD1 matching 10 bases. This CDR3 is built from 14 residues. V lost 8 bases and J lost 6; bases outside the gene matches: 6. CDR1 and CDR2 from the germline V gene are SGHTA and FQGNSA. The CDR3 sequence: CASFQTGGAGELFF. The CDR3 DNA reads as TGTGCCAGCTTCCAGACAGGGGGCGCCGGGGAGCTGTTTTTT.

The CDR3 coding sequence is TGTGCCAGCAGTTTAAGCTACCGCGGGACTGAAGCTTTCTTT. Its translation is CASSLSYRGTEAFF. This chain uses TRBV28 with TRBJ1-1; no definite D call. The germline V gene encodes CDR1 MDHEN and CDR2 SYDVKM. V lost 2 bases to trimming and J lost 5 bases, with 12 bases between them. This CDR3 is built from 14 residues.

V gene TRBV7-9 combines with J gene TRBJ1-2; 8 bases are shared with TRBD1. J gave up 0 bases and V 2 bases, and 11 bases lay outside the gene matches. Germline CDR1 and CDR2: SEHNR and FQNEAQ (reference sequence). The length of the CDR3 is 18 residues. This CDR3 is CASSLLPNTGQANYGYTF. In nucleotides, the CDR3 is TGTGCCAGCAGCTTATTGCCCAACACGGGACAGGCTAACTATGGCTACACCTTC.

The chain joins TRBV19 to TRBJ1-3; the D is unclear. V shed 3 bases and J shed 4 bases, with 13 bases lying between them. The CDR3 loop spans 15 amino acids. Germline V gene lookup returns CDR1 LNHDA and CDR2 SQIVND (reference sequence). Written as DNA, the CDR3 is TGTGCCAGTAGTATTTACGGCCTGCCAGGAAACACCATATATTTT. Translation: CASSIYGLPGNTIYF.

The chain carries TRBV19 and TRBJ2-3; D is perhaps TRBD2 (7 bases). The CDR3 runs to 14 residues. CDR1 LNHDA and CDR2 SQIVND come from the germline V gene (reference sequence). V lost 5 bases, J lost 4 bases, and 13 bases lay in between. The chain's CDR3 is CASSPIGGPDTQYF. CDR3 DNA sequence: TGTGCCAGTAGTCCCATCGGGGGGCCAGATACGCAGTATTTT.

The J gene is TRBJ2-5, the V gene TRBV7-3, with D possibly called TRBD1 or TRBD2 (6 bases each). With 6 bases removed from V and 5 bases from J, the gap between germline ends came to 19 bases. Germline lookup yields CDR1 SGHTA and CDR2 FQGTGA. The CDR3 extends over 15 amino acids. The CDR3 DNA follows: TGTGCCAGCAGTAAATTGGGGGGCGCAGGGGAGACCCAGTACTTC. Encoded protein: CASSKLGGAGETQYF.

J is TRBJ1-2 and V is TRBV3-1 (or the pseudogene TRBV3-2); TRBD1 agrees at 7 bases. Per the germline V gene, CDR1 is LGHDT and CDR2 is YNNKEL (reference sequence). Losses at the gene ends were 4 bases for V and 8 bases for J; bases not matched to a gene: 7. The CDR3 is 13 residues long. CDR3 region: CASSLQDRWGYTF. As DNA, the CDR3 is TGTGCCAGCAGCCTACAGGACAGGTGGGGCTACACCTTC.

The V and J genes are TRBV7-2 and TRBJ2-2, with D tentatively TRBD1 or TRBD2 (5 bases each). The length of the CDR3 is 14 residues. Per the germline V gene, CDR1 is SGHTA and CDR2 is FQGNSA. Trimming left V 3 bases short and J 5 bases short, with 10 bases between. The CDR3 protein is CASSLRGETGELFF. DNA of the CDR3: TGTGCCAGCAGCTTGAGAGGGGAGACCGGGGAGCTGTTTTTT.

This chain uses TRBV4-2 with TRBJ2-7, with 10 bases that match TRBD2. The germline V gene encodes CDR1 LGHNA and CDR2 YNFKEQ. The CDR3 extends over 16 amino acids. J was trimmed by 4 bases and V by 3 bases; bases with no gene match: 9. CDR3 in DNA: TGTGCCAGCAGCCAGAGTTCCAGCGGGGGGGCGTACGAGCAGTACTTC. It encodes CASSQSSSGGAYEQYF.

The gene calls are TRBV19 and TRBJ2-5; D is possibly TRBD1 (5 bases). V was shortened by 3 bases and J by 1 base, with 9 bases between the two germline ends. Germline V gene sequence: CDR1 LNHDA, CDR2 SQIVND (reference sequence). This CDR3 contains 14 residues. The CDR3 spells CASSMSRGQETQYF. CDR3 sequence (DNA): TGTGCCAGTAGTATGAGTAGGGGCCAAGAGACCCAGTACTTC.

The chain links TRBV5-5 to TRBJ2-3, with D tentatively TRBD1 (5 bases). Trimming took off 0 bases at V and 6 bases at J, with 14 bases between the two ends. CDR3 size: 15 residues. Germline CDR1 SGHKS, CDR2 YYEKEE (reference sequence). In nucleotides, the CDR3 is TGTGCCAGCAGCTTGGAAAGGGGCGTATCGGATACGCAGTATTTT. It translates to CASSLERGVSDTQYF.

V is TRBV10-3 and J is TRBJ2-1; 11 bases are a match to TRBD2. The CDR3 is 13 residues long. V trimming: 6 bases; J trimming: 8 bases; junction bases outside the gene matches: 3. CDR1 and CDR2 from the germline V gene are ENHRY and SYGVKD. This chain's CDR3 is CAIRLAGEYEQFF. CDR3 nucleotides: TGTGCCATCAGACTAGCGGGGGAATATGAGCAGTTCTTC.

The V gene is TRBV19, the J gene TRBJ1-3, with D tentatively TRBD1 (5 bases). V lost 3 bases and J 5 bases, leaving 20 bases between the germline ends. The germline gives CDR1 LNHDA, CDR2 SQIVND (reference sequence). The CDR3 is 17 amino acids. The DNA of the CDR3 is TGTGCCAGTAGTATTATATGGGACCGATACACCCGAAACACCATATATTTT. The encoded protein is CASSIIWDRYTRNTIYF. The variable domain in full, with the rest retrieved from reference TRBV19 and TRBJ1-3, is DGGITQSPKYLFRKEGQNVTLSCEQNLNHDAMYWYRQDPGQGLRLIYYSQIVNDFQKGDIAEGYSVSREKKESFPLTVTSAQKNPTAFYLCASSIIWDRYTRNTIYFGEGSWLTVV.

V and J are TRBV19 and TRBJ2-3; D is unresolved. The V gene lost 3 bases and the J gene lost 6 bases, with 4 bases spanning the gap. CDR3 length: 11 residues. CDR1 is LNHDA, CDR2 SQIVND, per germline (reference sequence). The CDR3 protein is CASSMGDTQYF. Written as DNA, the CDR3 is TGTGCCAGTAGTATGGGGGATACGCAGTATTTT.

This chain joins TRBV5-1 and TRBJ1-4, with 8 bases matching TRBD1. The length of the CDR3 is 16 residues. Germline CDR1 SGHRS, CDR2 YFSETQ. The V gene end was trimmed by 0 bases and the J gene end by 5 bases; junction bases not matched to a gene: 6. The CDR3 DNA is TGCGCCAGCAGCTTGGGATCAGGGGGCGGGAATGAAAAACTGTTTTTT. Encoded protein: CASSLGSGGGNEKLFF.

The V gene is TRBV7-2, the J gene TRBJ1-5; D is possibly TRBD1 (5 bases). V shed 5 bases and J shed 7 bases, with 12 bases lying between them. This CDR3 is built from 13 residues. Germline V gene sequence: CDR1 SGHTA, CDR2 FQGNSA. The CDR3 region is CASSRVGGQPQHF. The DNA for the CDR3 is TGTGCCAGCAGCAGGGTTGGGGGACAGCCCCAGCATTTT.

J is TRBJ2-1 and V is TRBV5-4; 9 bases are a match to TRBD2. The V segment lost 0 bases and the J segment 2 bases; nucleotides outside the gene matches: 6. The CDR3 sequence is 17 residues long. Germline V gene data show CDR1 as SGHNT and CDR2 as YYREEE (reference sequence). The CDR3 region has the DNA TGTGCCAGCAGCTTGGCCTCGGGCGGGAGGGCCTACAATGAGCAGTTCTTC. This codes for CASSLASGGRAYNEQFF.

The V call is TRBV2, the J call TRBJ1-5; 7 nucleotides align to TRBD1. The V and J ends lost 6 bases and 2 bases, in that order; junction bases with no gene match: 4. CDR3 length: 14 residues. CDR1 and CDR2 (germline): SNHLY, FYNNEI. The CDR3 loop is CASRPQGGNQPQHF. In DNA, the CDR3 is TGTGCCAGCAGACCGCAGGGGGGCAATCAGCCCCAGCATTTT.

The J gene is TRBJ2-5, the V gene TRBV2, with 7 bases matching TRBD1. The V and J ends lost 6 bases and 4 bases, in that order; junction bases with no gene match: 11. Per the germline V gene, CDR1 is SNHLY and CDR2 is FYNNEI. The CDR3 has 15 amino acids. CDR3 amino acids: CASRMGQSNIETQYF. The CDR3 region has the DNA TGTGCCAGCAGGATGGGACAGTCGAACATAGAGACCCAGTACTTC.